Following are 26 T cell receptor beta chains from one sample sequenced in a study of cytomegalovirus exposure and HLA in healthy donors. Researchers ran the PCR with 60 Vbeta and 13 Jbeta primers. The table came from immunoSEQ multiplex PCR; TCRdb's copy has only in-frame clones and leaves some out. Of over 25,000 clones listed, 70% were seen once; the top ten hold roughly 4%. Sequencing was done on a sample of PBMCs. The source of these receptors is a woman in her fifties or sixties in good health and CMV-seronegative.

DNA for the CDR3: TGTGCCAGCAGCCAAGAAGCAGGGCTAGCGGGGGGGAATGAGCAGTTCTTC. Protein sequence: CASSQEAGLAGGNEQFF. The chain links TRBV4-2 to TRBJ2-1; 12 nucleotides agree with TRBD2. Trimming took 0 bases from V and 7 from J; bases not matched to a gene: 7. Germline CDR1 is LGHNA and CDR2 is YNFKEQ. CDR3 length: 17 amino acids.

The rearrangement joins TRBV29-1 to TRBJ2-1; D may be TRBD2 (5 bases). CDR1 and CDR2 (germline): SQVTM, ANQGSEA. V was pared by 5 bases and J by 8 bases, with 19 bases between. The CDR3 runs 14 residues. The CDR3 DNA follows: TGCAGCGTTTTGGGTGGAGGTGGAGTTGATGAGCAGTTCTTC. As protein: CSVLGGGGVDEQFF.

DNA of the CDR3: TGTGCCAGCAGTACCTCCGGGACAGCTGAAGCTTTCTTT. Encoded protein: CASSTSGTAEAFF. The V and J genes are TRBV28 and TRBJ1-1; the match to TRBD1 covers 7 bases. Trimming at V came to 5 bases and at J to 6 bases, leaving 6 bases not matched to a gene. Germline V gene lookup returns CDR1 MDHEN and CDR2 SYDVKM. This CDR3 spans 13 amino acids.

Only one count was recorded for this clone. The chain is built from TRBV9 and TRBJ1-2, with 8 bases fitting TRBD1. Germline trimming cut 1 base from V and 6 bases from J; bases unmatched to any gene: 8. Germline V lookup: CDR1 SGDLS, CDR2 YYNGEE. The CDR3 is 15 amino acids. CDR3 sequence (DNA): TGTGCCAGCAGCGTAAACTCCGGGACAGGAGATGGCTACACCTTC. It is translated as CASSVNSGTGDGYTF.

The chain has TRBV5-6 and TRBJ2-7, with 13 bases fitting TRBD2. In germline, CDR1 is SGHDT, CDR2 YYEEEE. The CDR3 sequence is 15 residues long. J was trimmed by 2 bases and V by 4 bases; bases with no gene match: 3. Here the CDR3 reads CASSMTSGGPYEQYF. The CDR3 DNA follows: TGTGCCAGCAGCATGACTAGCGGGGGGCCCTACGAGCAGTACTTC.

The genes are TRBV5-6 and TRBJ2-7, with D hard to call. Germline V gene sequence: CDR1 SGHDT, CDR2 YYEEEE. Trimming took off 0 bases at V and 6 bases at J, with 13 bases between the two ends. The CDR3 has 14 amino acids. CDR3 residues: CASSLVIALGEQYF. CDR3 bases: TGTGCCAGCAGCTTGGTGATAGCTCTGGGCGAGCAGTACTTC.

The rearrangement joins TRBV5-6 to TRBJ1-6; TRBD1 matches at 8 bases. There are 16 residues in the CDR3. CDR1 SGHDT and CDR2 YYEEEE come from the germline V gene. The V and J ends lost 2 bases and 4 bases, in that order; junction bases with no gene match: 5. The CDR3, as DNA: TGTGCCAGCAGCTTAGACAGGGGCTCATATAATTCACCCCTCCACTTT. Its translation: CASSLDRGSYNSPLHF. Full variable domain (missing parts from reference TRBV5-6 and TRBJ1-6): DAGVTQSPTHLIKTRGQQVTLRCSPKSGHDTVSWYQQALGQGPQFIFQYYEEEERQRGNFPDRFSGHQFPNYSSELNVNALLLGDSALYLCASSLDRGSYNSPLHFGNGTRLTVT.

The chain links TRBV5-4 to TRBJ2-3; 15 bases align to TRBD2. Trimming cost V 5 bases and J 11 bases; bases outside gene matches: 15. The germline CDR1 and CDR2 sequences are SGHNT and YYREEE (reference sequence). The CDR3 runs 17 residues. Here the CDR3 DNA reads TGTGCCAGCAGTAATCCCTCTGGGACTAGCGGGGGGTATGTGCAGTATTTT. This encodes CASSNPSGTSGGYVQYF.

There are a few counts of this clone. This CDR3 is also generated by other DNA sequences in the sample. The chain couples TRBV28 to TRBJ2-1, with D tentatively TRBD2 (5 bases). CDR1 is MDHEN and CDR2 is SYDVKM in the germline V gene. The CDR3 totals 12 residues. Trimming pared 5 bases from V and 8 bases from J, leaving 10 bases between. The CDR3 is CASSTRRYEQFF. The CDR3 DNA follows: TGTGCCAGCAGTACCCGGAGGTATGAGCAGTTCTTC.

CDR3 sequence (DNA): TGTGCCAGCAGTGCCCTTATTAGCTCCTATAATTCACCCCTCCACTTT. This gives the protein CASSALISSYNSPLHF. The chain employs TRBV6-1 and TRBJ1-6, with D unresolved. V lost 4 bases and J lost 0, with 10 bases in between. The CDR3 runs to 16 residues. Germline assignment: CDR1 MNHNS and CDR2 SASEGT.

The genes are TRBV10-1 and TRBJ1-1, with TRBD1 as a possible D gene (6 bases). V lost 3 bases to trimming and J lost 7 bases, with 12 bases between them. Germline CDR1 and CDR2: WNHNN and SYGVQD (reference sequence). The CDR3 length is 13 residues. The CDR3 region has the DNA TGCGCCAGCAGTGACCCGGACAGCAATGAAGCTTTCTTT. Amino acids: CASSDPDSNEAFF.

V is TRBV28 and J is TRBJ1-4; no definite D call. Trimming pared 5 bases from V and 6 bases from J, leaving 4 bases between. The germline CDR1 and CDR2 sequences are MDHEN and SYDVKM. This CDR3 has 11 residues. The CDR3 region has the DNA TGTGCCAGCAGTCCTCATGAAAAACTGTTTTTT. This encodes CASSPHEKLFF.

The chain couples TRBV5-1 to TRBJ1-1; TRBD1 might be the D (5 bases). Germline CDR1 and CDR2: SGHRS and YFSETQ. The V end lost 2 bases, the J end lost 2 bases, and 7 bases lay between the germline ends. The CDR3 has 13 residues. CDR3 nucleotides: TGCGCCAGCAGCTTACAGGCAAACACTGAAGCTTTCTTT. Residues: CASSLQANTEAFF.

The V call is TRBV6-5, the J call TRBJ2-2; D is ambiguous. Germline loops: CDR1 MNHEY, CDR2 SVGAGI. The CDR3 extends over 15 amino acids. V dropped 6 bases and J dropped 6 bases, with 17 bases sitting between them. This chain's CDR3 is CASSPTKVTSGELFF. The CDR3 nucleotides read TGTGCCAGCAGCCCAACTAAGGTGACTTCCGGGGAGCTGTTTTTT.

The chain has TRBV6-5 and TRBJ1-1; D ambiguous. CDR3 length equals 14 residues. V was pared by 2 bases and J by 2 bases, with 9 bases between. Germline V gives CDR1 MNHEY, CDR2 SVGAGI. CDR3 sequence reads: CASSYEGRNTEAFF. The CDR3 nucleotides are TGTGCCAGCAGTTACGAGGGAAGAAACACTGAAGCTTTCTTT.

This clone was observed a few times. This rearrangement joins TRBV5-6 to TRBJ1-4; D is undetermined. The germline gives CDR1 SGHDT, CDR2 YYEEEE. CDR3 length: 13 residues. V was pared by 1 base and J by 4 bases, with 5 bases between. The CDR3 here is CASSLQRNEKLFF. In DNA, the CDR3 is TGTGCCAGCAGCTTGCAGCGTAATGAAAAACTGTTTTTT.

The gene calls are TRBV29-1 and TRBJ2-3; TRBD2 agrees at 8 bases. The CDR3 runs 15 residues. V shed 7 bases, J shed 2 bases, and the junction held 11 bases outside the gene matches. Germline V gene lookup returns CDR1 SQVTM and CDR2 ANQGSEA. The CDR3 region has the DNA TGCAGCGCGAATAGCGGGGCAGCCATCACAGATACGCAGTATTTT. It is translated as CSANSGAAITDTQYF.

The chain couples TRBV6-5 to TRBJ2-7; possible D gene TRBD2, 6 bases. The CDR3 loop spans 12 amino acids. The V gene's germline CDR1 is MNHEY and CDR2 SVGAGI. V was shortened by 10 bases and J by 2 bases, with 12 bases between the two germline ends. The DNA for the CDR3 is TGTGCCACCTCCGGGGGAACCTACGAGCAGTACTTC. Translated: CATSGGTYEQYF.

This clone was counted a few times. The chain links TRBV5-6 to TRBJ1-5; no definite D call. This CDR3 spans 13 amino acids. CDR1 is SGHDT, CDR2 YYEEEE, per germline. Trimming removed 0 bases from V and 6 bases from J, with 7 bases in between. The CDR3 spells CASSLGLSQPQHF. DNA of the CDR3: TGTGCCAGCAGCTTGGGTCTAAGTCAGCCCCAGCATTTT.

DNA for the CDR3: TGCGCCAGCAGCTTGTGGGGACAGGGTTTAGGTGGGGCCAACGTCCTGACTTTC. This encodes CASSLWGQGLGGANVLTF. J is TRBJ2-6 and V is TRBV5-1; 9 nucleotides line up with TRBD1. This CDR3 spans 18 amino acids. CDR1 and CDR2 (germline): SGHRS, YFSETQ. The V gene end was trimmed by 1 base and the J gene end by 3 bases; junction bases not matched to a gene: 8.

The CDR3 bases are TGCGCCAGCAGCAGACTAGCGGGGGGAATCGAGCAGTACTTC. It yields the protein CASSRLAGGIEQYF. The V gene is TRBV10-1, the J gene TRBJ2-7; the match to TRBD2 covers 13 bases. The CDR3 loop spans 14 amino acids. Germline CDR1 is WNHNN and CDR2 is SYGVQD (reference sequence). Trimming removed 6 bases from V and 6 bases from J; junction bases left unmatched: 5.

The rearrangement uses TRBV5-6 and TRBJ1-4; D is perhaps TRBD1 (6 bases). The CDR3 has 15 residues. V was cut by 0 bases and J by 2 bases, with 8 bases left in between. Germline values: CDR1 SGHDT, CDR2 YYEEEE. In DNA, the CDR3 is TGTGCCAGCAGCTTGGTAAGGGGGACTAATGAAAAACTGTTTTTT. It codes for CASSLVRGTNEKLFF.

The chain uses TRBV28 and TRBJ1-2; D is uncertain. The germline gives CDR1 MDHEN, CDR2 SYDVKM. This CDR3 has 12 residues. V was trimmed by 6 bases and J by 8 bases, leaving 13 bases between them. The CDR3 reads CASSPGLRGYTF. DNA of the CDR3: TGTGCCAGCAGCCCTGGCCTGAGGGGCTACACCTTC.

This clone was seen once. The chain links TRBV29-1 to TRBJ1-2; TRBD1 matches 7 bases. V was clipped by 6 bases and J by 1 base; unmatched bases: 8. The CDR3 is made up of 14 amino acids. Germline V gene lookup returns CDR1 SQVTM and CDR2 ANQGSEA. The CDR3 DNA reads TGCAGCGTCGTGACAGGACAGGTTAACTATGGCTACACCTTC. Translated, it gives CSVVTGQVNYGYTF.

This clone was detected once. V usage is TRBV7-6 and J usage is TRBJ2-5, with 7 bases that match TRBD1. Germline V gene sequence: CDR1 SGHVS, CDR2 FNYEAQ. V was clipped by 5 bases and J by 3 bases; unmatched bases: 12. The CDR3 is made up of 16 amino acids. The CDR3 spells CASSPLTGQGEETQYF. CDR3 sequence (DNA): TGTGCCAGCAGCCCCCTGACAGGGCAAGGGGAAGAGACCCAGTACTTC.

V usage is TRBV12-5 and J usage is TRBJ1-2; TRBD1 might be the D (5 bases). The V and J ends lost 3 bases and 4 bases respectively, with 9 bases between them. Germline CDR1 is LGHNT and CDR2 is FRNRAP. This CDR3 spans 13 amino acids. CDR3 coding DNA: TGTGCTAGTGGTTTAGACAGCAGCTATGGCTACACCTTC. Its translation is CASGLDSSYGYTF.